Listed below are T cell receptor beta chains from one sample, sequenced in a study of OX40 agonist ivuxolimab in advanced cancers. Only in-frame clones appear in the TCRdb table, and some are missing; sequencing was by immunoSEQ multiplex PCR. The repertoire has 70,000 or so clones, 87% of them found once; the top ten carry around 2.7%. Sequencing used CD4+ or CD8+ T cells sorted from blood, obtained in a trial of the OX40 agonist ivuxolimab. These receptors came from an adult with an advanced solid tumor such as melanoma, head and neck, liver or kidney cancer. The CDR3 runs from the conserved cysteine through the conserved F or W. Each record gives: CDR3 length, clone size, V gene, J gene, D gene, CDR3 DNA, CDR3 protein. A D gene is named only where the DNA matches it firmly. Clone size appears in some rows only: once, few, many, or a class for an expanded clone.

16	-	TRBV2	TRBJ2-2	TRBD2	TGTGCCAGCAGTGATGCTAGCGGGAAGAACACCGGGGAGCTGTTTTTT	CASSDASGKNTGELFF
14	-	TRBV7-2	TRBJ1-3	-	TGTGCCAGCAGCCCCTTCATGGGCGGAAACACCATATATTTT	CASSPFMGGNTIYF
16	-	TRBV28	TRBJ2-7	-	TGTGCCAGCACCAAATTAGGCGGTAGGTCCACCTACGAGCAGTACTTC	CASTKLGGRSTYEQYF
15	-	TRBV2	TRBJ2-7	-	TGTGCCAGCAGTGAAGGCGGGACCCCCGCCTACGAGCAGTACTTC	CASSEGGTPAYEQYF
13	-	TRBV18	TRBJ1-1	TRBD1	TGTGCCAGCTCACCAACAGGGGCCACTGAAGCTTTCTTT	CASSPTGATEAFF
17	few	TRBV7-3	TRBJ1-1	-	TGTGCCAGCAGCTTAACAGCGGTAGGGACCCCAGGGACTGAAGCTTTCTTT	CASSLTAVGTPGTEAFF
13	-	TRBV5-1	TRBJ1-2	-	TGCGCCAGCAGCCCTGACCCAAACTATGGCTACACCTTC	CASSPDPNYGYTF
17	-	TRBV5-4	TRBJ2-3	TRBD2	TGTGCCAGCAGCCTCGGGACTAGCGGGAGGAGGTCAGATACGCAGTATTTT	CASSLGTSGRRSDTQYF
12	few	TRBV18	TRBJ1-2	-	TGTGCCAGCTCACCCCCGACAGGTGGCTACACCTTC	CASSPPTGGYTF
15	-	TRBV4-3	TRBJ2-7	TRBD1	TGCGCCAGCAGCCCCCCCGACAGGGGACTCGACGAGCAGTACTTC	CASSPPDRGLDEQYF
11	-	TRBV6-1	TRBJ1-2	-	TGTGCCAGCAGGGTTTCCTATGGCTACACCTTC	CASRVSYGYTF
17	-	TRBV7-2	TRBJ2-3	TRBD2	TGTGCCAGCAGCCAGTCCCCGCGGGGGGCCGTCGTGTTCGCGCAGTATTTT	CASSQSPRGAVVFAQYF
16	-	TRBV15	TRBJ2-4	-	TGTGCCACCAGCAGAGAGGGCAGGAGGGCCAAAAACATTCAGTACTTC	CATSREGRRAKNIQYF
12	-	TRBV30	TRBJ2-5	-	TGTGCCTGGAGTGGTACGGGGGAGACCCAGTACTTC	CAWSGTGETQYF
17	once	TRBV19	TRBJ1-3	TRBD1	TGTGCCAGTAGTGAGAGGGACAGGCCCCGCTCTGGAAACACCATATATTTT	CASSERDRPRSGNTIYF
14	-	TRBV12-5	TRBJ2-1	TRBD1	TGTGCTAGTGGTTTGGTACAGGGGCGGAATGAGCAGTTCTTC	CASGLVQGRNEQFF